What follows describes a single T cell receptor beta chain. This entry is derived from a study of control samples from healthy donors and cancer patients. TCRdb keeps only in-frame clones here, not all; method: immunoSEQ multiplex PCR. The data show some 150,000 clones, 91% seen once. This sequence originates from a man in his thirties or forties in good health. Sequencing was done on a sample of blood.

The CDR3 sequence is CASITGFSGNTIYF. The CDR3 DNA sequence: TGTGCCAGCATTACAGGGTTCTCTGGAAACACCATATATTTT. This sequence joins TRBV6-5 and TRBJ1-3, with D possibly being TRBD1 (6 bases). The CDR3 consists of 14 residues. CDR1 and CDR2 (germline): MNHEY, SVGAGI. V was pared by 7 bases and J by 0 bases, with 10 bases between.